This passage covers 25 T cell receptor beta chains from one sample sequenced in a study of regulatory T cells in long-lasting Graves disease. Time point in this sample: persistent/refractory GD, antithyroid drugs over 5 years with positive TRAb. The TCR library was made from RNA that had been extracted from PBMCs in TRIzol. Arm-PCR of CDR3 regions and iRepertoire HTBI primers were used to build TCR beta libraries. Via MiXCR, TCRdb re-called the multiplex PCR reads, giving one row per CDR3 protein. The top ten clones hold 40% to 55% of a sample with about 660,000 distinct CDR3 sequences, about 30% of them seen once. This sample comprised peripheral blood mononuclear cells (PBMCs), obtained when the disease was refractory, from a patient treated with antithyroid drugs. Receptors were obtained from a female donor with Graves disease.

The sample holds many counts of this clonotype. The rearrangement links TRBV28 to TRBJ1-5; D unclear. Germline V gene data show CDR1 as MDHEN and CDR2 as SYDVKM. This CDR3 has 15 residues. V was shortened by 6 bases and J by 1 base, with 13 bases between the two germline ends. The DNA of the CDR3 is TGTGCCAGCAGCGAGACATCGTCAAGCAATCAGCCCCAGCATTTT. The encoded protein is CASSETSSSNQPQHF.

The chain carries TRBV7-3 and TRBJ1-1; TRBD1 agrees at 7 bases. The CDR3 spans 15 residues. The trim removed 4 bases at V and 3 bases at J, leaving 8 bases unmatched. CDR1 is SGHTA, CDR2 FQGTGA, per germline. CDR3 DNA sequence: TGTGCCAGCAGCTCCCAAGGGGGCAGGGACACTGAAGCTTTCTTT. Its translation: CASSSQGGRDTEAFF.

V is TRBV3-1 and J is TRBJ2-5; TRBD2 agrees at 7 bases. CDR3 length equals 15 residues. With 1 base clipped from V and 0 bases from J, the junction kept 2 bases outside the gene matches. CDR1 is LGHDT, CDR2 YNNKEL, per germline (reference sequence). This CDR3 reads CASSQGREYQETQYF. The CDR3 bases are TGTGCCAGCAGCCAAGGGCGGGAGTACCAAGAGACCCAGTACTTC.

The chain has TRBV28 and TRBJ2-7, with D maybe TRBD2 (6 bases). Germline values: CDR1 MDHEN, CDR2 SYDVKM. The CDR3 has 16 residues. Trimming pared 4 bases from V and 6 bases from J, leaving 22 bases between. CDR3 sequence (DNA): TGTGCCAGCAGTTACCTCTGGGGGACTCCCGAAAGCGAGCAGTACTTC. Its protein product is CASSYLWGTPESEQYF.

The chain uses TRBV19 and TRBJ1-5; no reliable D call. V was cut by 3 bases and J by 0 bases, with 6 bases left in between. The CDR3 contains 14 residues. Germline V gene data show CDR1 as LNHDA and CDR2 as SQIVND (reference sequence). CDR3 DNA sequence: TGTGCCAGTAGTATCCAGTATAGCAATCAGCCCCAGCATTTT. It translates to CASSIQYSNQPQHF.

In DNA form, the CDR3 reads TGTGCCAGAACCCTTAGAACAGGGGAATACGAGCAGTACTTC. This translates into CARTLRTGEYEQYF. This chain connects TRBV2 to TRBJ2-7, with TRBD1 matching 7 bases. J lost 4 bases, V lost 9 bases, and 12 bases had no gene match. The CDR3 is 14 amino acids. CDR1 is SNHLY and CDR2 is FYNNEI in the germline V gene.

The chain joins TRBV27 to TRBJ1-2, with 11 bases identical to TRBD1. CDR1 and CDR2 (germline): MNHEY, SMNVEV (reference sequence). The CDR3 sequence is 14 residues long. The junction had 8 bases not matched to a gene; V was cut back by 6 bases and J by 8 bases. CDR3 coding DNA: TGTGCCAGCAGCCCTGGACAGGGGGCGTGGGGCTACACCTTC. Its protein product is CASSPGQGAWGYTF.

The sample holds a few counts of this clonotype. The chain uses TRBV2 and TRBJ1-2; D uncertain. CDR3 length: 11 residues. V was shortened by 11 bases and J by 8 bases, with 15 bases between the two germline ends. Germline CDR1 and CDR2: SNHLY and FYNNEI. The CDR3 nucleotides are TGTGCCGGAAGGGAAATTTGGGGCTACACCTTC. This translates into CAGREIWGYTF.

This clonotype showed up just a few times. This chain connects TRBV19 to TRBJ1-1; 10 bases agree with TRBD1. V was pared by 2 bases and J by 5 bases, with 14 bases of the junction left unmatched. Germline V gene sequence: CDR1 LNHDA, CDR2 SQIVND (reference sequence). The CDR3 runs 18 residues. The CDR3 reads CASSILSGQGTRGTEAFF. In DNA, the CDR3 is TGTGCCAGTAGTATACTTTCGGGACAGGGGACCCGCGGGACTGAAGCTTTCTTT.

V usage is TRBV2 and J usage is TRBJ2-5; 12 nucleotides line up with TRBD2. The germline V gene has CDR1 SNHLY and CDR2 FYNNEI. This CDR3 is built from 17 residues. With 3 bases clipped from V and 1 base from J, the junction kept 6 bases outside the gene matches. DNA of the CDR3: TGTGCCAGCAGTGAGCGACCGGGACTAGCGGGCCAAGAGACCCAGTACTTC. This codes for CASSERPGLAGQETQYF.

This clonotype was seen only a few times. This sequence joins TRBV11-2 and TRBJ2-7; 9 nucleotides agree with TRBD1. The CDR3 loop spans 14 amino acids. The J segment lost 4 bases and the V segment lost 0 bases, leaving 1 base of the junction unmatched. The germline CDR1 and CDR2 sequences are SGHAT and FQNNGV. For the CDR3, the DNA is TGTGCCAGCAGCTTAGATGACAGGGGGTACGAGCAGTACTTC. Its translation: CASSLDDRGYEQYF.

The chain uses TRBV28 and TRBJ1-5; D unclear. The length of the CDR3 is 15 residues. CDR1 MDHEN and CDR2 SYDVKM come from the germline V gene. Trimming removed 2 bases at V and 4 bases at J, with 12 bases between. The CDR3 region has the DNA TGTGCCAGCAGTTTAGCGGTCCGCGGAAATCAGCCCCAGCATTTT. Translation gives CASSLAVRGNQPQHF. The full variable domain, rest sourced from reference TRBV28 and TRBJ1-5, is DVKVTQSSRYLVKRTGEKVFLECVQDMDHENMFWYRQDPGLGLRLIYFSYDVKMKEKGDIPEGYSVSREKKERFSLILESASTNQTSMYLCASSLAVRGNQPQHFGDGTRLSIL.

The V call is TRBV4-1, the J call TRBJ2-7; TRBD2 agrees at 12 bases. CDR3 length: 15 residues. The V and J ends lost 3 bases and 4 bases, in that order; junction bases with no gene match: 4. Germline values: CDR1 MGHRA, CDR2 YSYEKL. Here the CDR3 reads CASSQYGLAGYEQYF. CDR3 sequence (DNA): TGCGCCAGCAGCCAGTATGGACTAGCGGGGTACGAGCAGTACTTC.

The sample holds a few counts of this clonotype. The CDR3 nucleotides are TGTGCCAGCAGTTTACTGGCTGGGGGCTACACCTTC. Translated, it gives CASSLLAGGYTF. The chain employs TRBV12-3 or TRBV12-4 and TRBJ1-2; no definite D call. The germline V and J ends were trimmed by 2 bases and 8 bases, with 9 bases remaining between them. This CDR3 comprises 12 residues.

The chain links TRBV24-1 to TRBJ1-4; D possibly corresponds to TRBD1 (5 bases). The CDR3 has 14 residues. CDR1 and CDR2 from the germline V gene are KGHDR and SFDVKD. The V and J ends lost 3 bases and 8 bases respectively, with 12 bases between them. Here the CDR3 DNA reads TGTGCCACCAGTGATACAGGACCTTCGGAAAAACTGTTTTTT. Its protein is CATSDTGPSEKLFF.

This clonotype was seen ten or more times. This chain uses TRBV6-1 with TRBJ2-7; D is unresolved. V was pared by 6 bases and J by 3 bases, with 18 bases between. The CDR3 contains 15 residues. Germline V gene sequence: CDR1 MNHNS, CDR2 SASEGT. The CDR3 region is CASSYSGPESYEQYF. The CDR3 DNA is TGTGCCAGCAGCTATAGTGGGCCAGAAAGCTACGAGCAGTACTTC.

The chain joins TRBV9 to TRBJ2-7; TRBD1 matches 8 bases. The CDR3 runs to 15 residues. Germline values: CDR1 SGDLS, CDR2 YYNGEE. V lost 0 bases and J lost 8; bases outside the gene matches: 10. CDR3 bases: TGTGCCAGCAGCGTAGCCGAGCCTGGACAGGGACAGCAGTACTTC. Protein product: CASSVAEPGQGQQYF.

The V gene is TRBV10-3, the J gene TRBJ2-1, with 7 bases that match TRBD2. Trimming cost V 8 bases and J 8 bases; bases outside gene matches: 12. Germline lookup yields CDR1 ENHRY and CDR2 SYGVKD. This CDR3 comprises 14 residues. Written as DNA, the CDR3 is TGTGCCATCGGATGGGCGGGAGCCCGCGATGAGCAGTTCTTC. Translated, it gives CAIGWAGARDEQFF.

This clonotype was detected a few times. This chain links TRBV6-5 with TRBJ1-1, with 8 bases identical to TRBD1. This CDR3 is 15 amino acids long. Germline CDR1 is MNHEY and CDR2 is SVGAGI. The V segment lost 0 bases and the J segment 4 bases; nucleotides outside the gene matches: 4. CDR3 bases: TGTGCCAGCAGTTACTCCTTGACAGGGGCCACTGAAGCTTTCTTT. This encodes CASSYSLTGATEAFF.

This clonotype was seen a handful of times. The chain is built from TRBV20-1 and TRBJ1-3; 8 bases are a match to TRBD1. Germline V gives CDR1 DFQATT, CDR2 SNEGSKA (reference sequence). V shed 5 bases, J shed 0 bases, and the junction held 3 bases outside the gene matches. The CDR3 totals 14 residues. The CDR3 region has the DNA TGCAGTGCTCGGGACAGGAGCTCTGGAAACACCATATATTTT. This translates into CSARDRSSGNTIYF.

The V call is TRBV6-1, the J call TRBJ2-7, with TRBD2 identical over 8 bases. Germline V gene lookup returns CDR1 MNHNS and CDR2 SASEGT. The length of the CDR3 is 13 residues. With V trimmed by 10 bases and J by 7 bases, 12 bases remained unmatched. CDR3 DNA sequence: TGTGCCACTCAGCGGGGGTTTTCGGGGGAGCAGTACTTC. Translated, it gives CATQRGFSGEQYF.

The J gene is TRBJ2-7, the V gene TRBV3-1, with 11 bases fitting TRBD2. The CDR3 length is 16 residues. With 3 bases clipped from V and 0 bases from J, the junction kept 4 bases outside the gene matches. In germline, CDR1 is LGHDT, CDR2 YNNKEL (reference sequence). The CDR3 DNA is TGTGCCAGCAGCCAGGAAGGACTAGCGGGCTCCTACGAGCAGTACTTC. It encodes CASSQEGLAGSYEQYF.

This clonotype has at least ten counts. This chain connects TRBV28 to TRBJ1-6; D is perhaps TRBD1 (5 bases). Trimming cost V 0 bases and J 7 bases, with 19 bases left between them. Germline assignment: CDR1 MDHEN and CDR2 SYDVKM. The CDR3 covers 18 residues. Written as DNA, the CDR3 is TGTGCCAGCAGTTTATGGGGGGGGGACTTCTTTGACAATTCACCCCTCCACTTT. It is translated as CASSLWGGDFFDNSPLHF.

CDR3 region: CASTDDSPTVGYIGAFF. The CDR3 region has the DNA TGTGCCAGCACCGACGACTCCCCAACAGTTGGATATATTGGAGCTTTCTTT. The gene calls are TRBV25-1 and TRBJ1-1; no clear D gene. Trimming stripped 7 bases from V and 10 bases from J, with 31 bases between. The CDR3 length is 17 residues. CDR1 and CDR2 from the germline V gene are MGHDK and SYGVNS.

In DNA form, the CDR3 reads TGTGCCAGCAGGGGGACAGTTGAAAAACTGTTTTTT. Protein product: CASRGTVEKLFF. The chain uses TRBV25-1 and TRBJ1-4; TRBD1 matches 7 bases. Trimming removed 6 bases from V and 7 bases from J; junction bases left unmatched: 2. The CDR3 consists of 12 residues. Germline-derived CDR1 and CDR2 are MGHDK and SYGVNS. The whole variable domain, filled in from reference TRBV25-1 and TRBJ1-4, reads EADIYQTPRYLVIGTGKKITLECSQTMGHDKMYWYQQDPGMELHLIHYSYGVNSTEKGDLSSESTVSRIRTEHFPLTLESARPSHTSQYLCASRGTVEKLFFGSGTQLSVL.